Presented here are 6 T cell receptor beta chains from one specimen sequenced in a study of shared clonotypes between healthy human individuals. Using immunoSEQ multiplex PCR, the repertoire was profiled, and TCRdb retains in-frame clones only, with some absent. The data contain approximately 470,000 clones, about 72% of them singletons. The source material was PBMCs. Source of these receptors: a woman in her forties in good health. Some clones in this sample may be carry-over from other donors' samples.

Only one count was recorded for this clone. This may be a read error, as it is one base from a much larger clone. The chain carries TRBV7-3 and TRBJ2-7; the match to TRBD2 covers 11 bases. Losses at the gene ends were 1 base for V and 5 bases for J; bases not matched to a gene: 1. The CDR3 is 14 amino acids. Germline CDR1 and CDR2: SGHTA and FQGTGA. Here the CDR3 DNA reads TGTGCCAGCAGCTTAAGGACTAGCGGGCACGAGCAGTACTTC. Translation gives CASSLRTSGHEQYF. The full variable domain, with the rest looked up from reference TRBV7-3 and TRBJ2-7, is GAGVSQTPSNKVTEKGKYVELRCDPISGHTALYWYRQSLGQGPEFLIYFQGTGAADDSGLPNDRFFAVRPEGSVSTLKIQRTERGDSAVYLCASSLRTSGHEQYFGPGTRLTVT.

The chain employs TRBV5-1 and TRBJ1-5, with TRBD1 as a possible D gene (5 bases). CDR1 and CDR2 from the germline V gene are SGHRS and YFSETQ. This CDR3 has 15 residues. Between the trimmed V and J ends, which lost 3 bases and 0 bases, there was a span of 10 bases. The CDR3 DNA sequence: TGCGCCAGCAGCTGGATGGGGGATAGCAATCAGCCCCAGCATTTT. Translation gives CASSWMGDSNQPQHF.

The rearrangement uses TRBV7-2 and TRBJ2-5; 10 positions agree with TRBD2. The CDR3 covers 15 residues. In germline, CDR1 is SGHTA, CDR2 FQGNSA. V shed 6 bases and J 0 bases; nucleotides not matched to a gene: 4. Here the CDR3 reads CASSRTSGHQETQYF. The CDR3 bases are TGTGCCAGCAGTCGGACTAGCGGACACCAAGAGACCCAGTACTTC.

The chain couples TRBV7-3 to TRBJ2-1, with 9 bases matching TRBD2. From germline, CDR1 is SGHTA and CDR2 FQGTGA. The CDR3 length is 14 residues. The junction had 1 base not matched to a gene; V was cut back by 4 bases and J by 3 bases. The CDR3 sequence: CASSSAGGYNEQFF. The CDR3 nucleotides are TGTGCCAGCAGCTCAGCGGGAGGCTACAATGAGCAGTTCTTC.

The chain carries TRBV5-1 and TRBJ2-2; the match to TRBD1 covers 8 bases. V trimming: 4 bases; J trimming: 4 bases; junction bases outside the gene matches: 3. This CDR3 region has 14 residues. Germline V gene sequence: CDR1 SGHRS, CDR2 YFSETQ. DNA of the CDR3: TGCGCCAGCAGCACCGGACAGGGCACCGGGGAGCTGTTTTTT. Translated: CASSTGQGTGELFF. The full variable domain, its missing parts supplied by reference TRBV5-1 and TRBJ2-2, is KAGVTQTPRYLIKTRGQQVTLSCSPISGHRSVSWYQQTPGQGLQFLFEYFSETQRNKGNFPGRFSGRQFSNSRSEMNVSTLELGDSALYLCASSTGQGTGELFFGEGSRLTVL.

The chain recombines TRBV5-1 with TRBJ2-7, with D unclear. With 0 bases removed from V and 3 bases from J, the gap between germline ends came to 10 bases. Germline CDR1 is SGHRS and CDR2 is YFSETQ. The CDR3 sequence is 14 residues long. The CDR3 coding sequence is TGCGCCAGCAGCTTGGTAGGGCTTATCTACGAGCAGTACTTC. Its protein product is CASSLVGLIYEQYF.